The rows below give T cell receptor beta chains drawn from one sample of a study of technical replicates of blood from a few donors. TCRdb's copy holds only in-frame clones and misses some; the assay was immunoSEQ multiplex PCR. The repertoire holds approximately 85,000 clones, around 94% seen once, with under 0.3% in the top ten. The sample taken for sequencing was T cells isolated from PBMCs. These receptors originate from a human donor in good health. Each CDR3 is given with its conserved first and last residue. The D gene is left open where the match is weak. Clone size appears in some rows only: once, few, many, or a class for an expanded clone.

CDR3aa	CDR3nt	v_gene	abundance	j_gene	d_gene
CAISPTGNAYEQYF	TGTGCCATCAGTCCGACAGGGAACGCCTACGAGCAGTACTTC	TRBV10-3	-	TRBJ2-7	TRBD1
CAPKFGTPMNTEAFF	TGCGCCCCCAAATTCGGGACTCCTATGAACACTGAAGCTTTCTTT	TRBV23-1	once	TRBJ1-1	-
CAGLRAHNEKLFF	TGTGCCGGGCTCAGGGCTCATAATGAAAAACTGTTTTTT	TRBV5-5	-	TRBJ1-4	-
CASSPLGGGNTIYF	TGTGCCAGCAGTCCCCTCGGGGGTGGAAACACCATATATTTT	TRBV25-1	-	TRBJ1-3	-
CASSEARVGTGGGYQPQHF	TGTGCCAGCAGTGAAGCGCGCGTCGGGACAGGGGGCGGTTATCAGCCCCAGCATTTT	TRBV6-1	-	TRBJ1-5	TRBD1
CASSQDRGARDYNEQFF	TGCGCCAGCAGCCAAGATCGGGGGGCTCGGGACTACAATGAGCAGTTCTTC	TRBV4-1	-	TRBJ2-1	-
CASSFVGQGYEQYF	TGTGCCAGCAGCTTTGTGGGACAGGGGTACGAGCAGTACTTC	TRBV7-9	once	TRBJ2-7	TRBD1
CASSLTPREGNEQFF	TGCGCCAGCAGCTTAACCCCCAGGGAGGGCAATGAGCAGTTCTTC	TRBV5-1	-	TRBJ2-1	TRBD2
CASSEFQGQGDNYGYTF	TGTGCCAGCAGTGAATTTCAAGGACAGGGGGATAACTATGGCTACACCTTC	TRBV25-1	-	TRBJ1-2	TRBD1
CASSADRGAYGYTF	TGTGCCAGCAGCGCCGACAGGGGCGCCTATGGCTACACCTTC	TRBV9	once	TRBJ1-2	TRBD1
CASSLGPSGAPWGYTF	TGTGCCAGCAGCTTGGGCCCCTCAGGGGCTCCGTGGGGCTACACCTTC	TRBV5-4	-	TRBJ1-2	-
CATSPRVGEKLFF	TGTGCCACCAGCCCCAGGGTAGGTGAAAAACTGTTTTTT	TRBV15	-	TRBJ1-4	-
CATSSEPGQGMFF	TGTGCCACCAGCAGTGAACCGGGACAGGGGATGTTTTTT	TRBV15	-	TRBJ1-4	TRBD1
CASSQRRVQETQYF	TGTGCCAGCAGCCAACGGAGGGTACAAGAGACCCAGTACTTC	TRBV6-6	-	TRBJ2-5	-
CASSYSLGEVLDEQFF	TGTGCCAGCAGTTACTCGCTAGGCGAGGTTCTCGATGAGCAGTTCTTC	TRBV6-5	-	TRBJ2-1	-
CASSSRGDGEQYF	TGCGCCAGCAGCTCGCGAGGTGATGGGGAGCAGTACTTC	TRBV5-1	-	TRBJ2-7	-
CASSLLSVRGPLYTEAFF	TGTGCCAGCAGCTTATTAAGCGTCAGGGGCCCCCTTTACACTGAAGCTTTCTTT	TRBV7-9	few	TRBJ1-1	-
CASSLKGGGQFSNQPQHF	TGTGCCAGCAGCTTAAAGGGTGGCGGGCAGTTTAGCAATCAGCCCCAGCATTTT	TRBV7-3	-	TRBJ1-5	-
CASRVEGYEQYF	TGTGCCAGCAGGGTGGAGGGATACGAGCAGTACTTC	TRBV6-4	-	TRBJ2-7	-
CASSIGAGASQPQHF	TGTGCCAGTAGTATAGGGGCAGGGGCCAGTCAGCCCCAGCATTTT	TRBV19	-	TRBJ1-5	-
CASRQSTLGGQGRPEAFF	TGCGCCAGCAGGCAATCAACCCTGGGAGGACAGGGGAGGCCTGAAGCTTTCTTT	TRBV4-1	-	TRBJ1-1	TRBD1
CAWSAGLAGGYEQYF	TGTGCCTGGAGCGCCGGACTAGCGGGGGGCTACGAGCAGTACTTC	TRBV30	few	TRBJ2-7	TRBD2
CASSVPGLRSSTDTQYF	TGTGCCAGCAGTGTCCCGGGACTCAGATCTAGCACAGATACGCAGTATTTT	TRBV2	-	TRBJ2-3	-
CATRGSGGRETQYF	TGTGCCACCAGGGGGAGCGGGGGCAGAGAGACCCAGTACTTC	TRBV10-3	-	TRBJ2-5	-